Listed below are T cell receptor beta chains from one sample, sequenced in a study of CD8 T cells in ankylosing spondylitis. One entry per CDR3 protein results from TCRdb running MiXCR on the 5' RACE reads. Of about 270,000 distinct CDR3 sequences detected, 30% to 40% appear once; the ten largest clones hold approximately 4.6%. The sample consisted of blood, either unsorted or a sorted T cell fraction (not recorded which). All receptors come from a male donor with ankylosing spondylitis or in good health (not recorded which). The CDR3 runs from the conserved cysteine through the conserved F or W. Each record gives: CDR3 protein, CDR3 DNA, V gene, D gene, clone size, CDR3 length, J gene. The D gene is left open where the match is weak. Not every row has a clone size; where given, it reads once, few, many or a size class.

CSARDWGTAIYNEQFF TGCAGTGCTAGAGATTGGGGGACAGCTATCTACAATGAGCAGTTCTTC TRBV20-1 TRBD1 NA 16 TRBJ2-1
CASSLGLDTEAFF TGTGCCAGCAGCCTAGGACTAGACACTGAAGCTTTCTTT TRBV7-9 NA few 13 TRBJ1-1
CASSFPHRREAFF TGTGCCAGCAGTTTCCCCCACCGTCGTGAAGCTTTCTTT TRBV12-3/TRBV12-4 NA few 13 TRBJ1-1
CASRVGRNTEAFF TGCGCCAGCAGGGTTGGCAGGAACACTGAAGCTTTCTTT TRBV5-1 NA NA 13 TRBJ1-1
CASSPRLAGGSPSYNEQFF TGTGCCAGCTCACCACGGCTAGCGGGGGGTTCCCCCTCCTACAATGAGCAGTTCTTC TRBV18 TRBD2 NA 19 TRBJ2-1
CSARTGDRYATQYF TGCAGCGCCCGGACAGGGGATCGTTATGCGACCCAGTACTTC TRBV29-1 TRBD1 NA 14 TRBJ2-5
CSARAGVDFSEQFF TGCAGTGCTAGAGCAGGGGTGGATTTTAGTGAGCAGTTCTTC TRBV20-1 NA NA 14 TRBJ2-1
CSVGRIMNTEAFF TGCAGCGTTGGACGGATCATGAACACTGAAGCTTTCTTT TRBV29-1 NA many 13 TRBJ1-1
CSAREAGQGLTDTQYF TGCAGTGCTAGAGAAGCGGGACAGGGTCTCACAGATACGCAGTATTTT TRBV20-1 TRBD1 NA 16 TRBJ2-3
CSARDGSAIEGNTIYF TGCAGTGCTAGAGATGGGTCCGCTATAGAGGGAAACACCATATATTTT TRBV20-1 NA few 16 TRBJ1-3
CSVLGGTTEAFF TGCAGCGTTCTCGGGGGGACCACTGAAGCTTTCTTT TRBV29-1 NA few 12 TRBJ1-1
CSVLGQAFSYEQYF TGCAGCGTTCTTGGACAGGCGTTCTCCTACGAGCAGTACTTC TRBV29-1 TRBD1 NA 14 TRBJ2-7
CASIGDRGYEQYF TGCGCCAGCATAGGGGACAGGGGCTACGAGCAGTACTTC TRBV5-1 TRBD1 few 13 TRBJ2-7
CASSLDRTGRDSPLHF TGTGCCAGCAGCCTTGACAGGACAGGGAGAGATTCACCCCTCCACTTT TRBV3-1 TRBD1 few 16 TRBJ1-6
CASSDGTGHYGYTF TGTGCCAGCAGTGACGGGACAGGGCACTATGGCTACACCTTC TRBV6-1 TRBD1 NA 14 TRBJ1-2
CASCSGGNNEQFF TGTGCCAGCTGTAGCGGGGGAAACAATGAGCAGTTCTTC TRBV6-1 TRBD2 NA 13 TRBJ2-1
CASSLETGRYYEQYF TGTGCCAGCAGCTTGGAGACAGGGAGGTACTACGAGCAGTACTTC TRBV5-5 NA few 15 TRBJ2-7
CATSRGVLQETQYF TGTGCCACCAGCAGGGGAGTGTTGCAAGAGACCCAGTACTTC TRBV15 NA NA 14 TRBJ2-5